This T cell receptor (beta chain) originates from a study of Graves' ophthalmopathy and Graves' hyperthyroidism. The stable label applied to hyperthyroidism with no ophthalmopathy within 18 months of follow-up. As diagnostic evidence, clinical symptoms, serum thyroxine, TRAb, thyroid ultrasound and orbital computed tomography were relied upon. This clonotype occurred a few times. Amplification of TCR beta CDR3 regions used RNA transcripts. In the first round, RT-PCR was carried out with HTBI primers, and a multiplex PCR formed the second round. TCRdb processed the multiplex PCR reads anew with MiXCR; each CDR3 protein has one entry. The sample carries a few hundred thousand distinct CDR3 sequences, about 16% recorded once. The CDR3 runs 13 residues. Trimming pared 5 bases from V and 7 bases from J, leaving 15 bases between. Germline V gene sequence: CDR1 SGHAT, CDR2 FQNNGV.

The V call is TRBV11-2, the J call TRBJ2-7; no reliable D call. This sequence was found in a young woman with stable Graves' hyperthyroidism. Material for sequencing was peripheral blood. Written as DNA, the CDR3 is TGTGCCAGCAGCGTAGGGCCAGTGCAGGAGCAGTACTTC. It translates to CASSVGPVQEQYF. Combining the CDR3 with reference TRBV11-2 and TRBJ2-7 gives the whole variable domain EAGVAQSPRYKIIEKRQSVAFWCNPISGHATLYWYQQILGQGPKLLIQFQNNGVVDDSQLPKDRFSAERLKGVDSTLKIQPAKLEDSAVYLCASSVGPVQEQYFGPGTRLTVT.